The rows below give T cell receptor beta chains drawn from one sample of a study of cytomegalovirus exposure and HLA in healthy donors. The data were produced by immunoSEQ multiplex PCR, yet TCRdb's version contains in-frame clones alone and is incomplete. The data contain 200,000 to 250,000 clones, around 78% of them seen just once; the ten biggest clones take up roughly 5.4%. The specimen sequenced was PBMCs. The receptors derive from a woman under 30 in good health and CMV-seronegative. Both conserved end residues are part of each CDR3. D genes are given only for firm matches. Expanded clones get a size class; other rows say once, few or many, or leave the size out.

>TRBD2|NA|TRBJ2-2|TRBV5-6
CASSSLGGGSGELFF
TGTGCCAGCAGCTCCCTGGGCGGGGGATCCGGGGAGCTGTTTTTT
>TRBD1|NA|TRBJ1-4|TRBV5-4
CASSLTGENEKLFF
TGTGCCAGCAGCTTGACAGGGGAGAATGAAAAACTGTTTTTT
>NA|once|TRBJ1-1|TRBV2
CASSEALGLSNTEAFF
TGTGCCAGCAGTGAAGCGCTTGGGTTATCGAACACTGAAGCTTTCTTT
>TRBD2|NA|TRBJ2-1|TRBV4-1
CASSQVDSGRSYNEQFF
TGCGCCAGCAGCCAAGTGGACAGCGGGAGGTCCTACAATGAGCAGTTCTTC
>TRBD2|few|TRBJ2-1|TRBV19
CASRPSGSPYNEQFF
TGTGCCAGTAGACCTAGCGGGAGCCCCTACAATGAGCAGTTCTTC
>TRBD2|few|TRBJ2-7|TRBV7-3
CASSLTPGGRYEQYF
TGTGCCAGCAGCTTAACGCCCGGGGGGAGGTACGAGCAGTACTTC
>NA|NA|TRBJ1-5|TRBV5-4
CASSEWGASNQPQHF
TGTGCCAGCAGTGAGTGGGGGGCGAGCAATCAGCCCCAGCATTTT
>TRBD2|NA|TRBJ2-1|TRBV30
CAWMGRERLPNNEQFF
TGTGCCTGGATGGGGAGGGAGCGGCTACCCAACAATGAGCAGTTCTTC
>NA|NA|TRBJ2-1|TRBV2
CASRRLSSYNEQFF
TGTGCCAGCAGGAGGCTTAGCTCCTACAATGAGCAGTTCTTC
>TRBD1|NA|TRBJ1-4|TRBV2
CASKEQGQREKLFF
TGTGCCAGCAAAGAACAGGGACAGCGTGAAAAACTGTTTTTT
>NA|NA|TRBJ1-4|TRBV4-1
CASSQATLRQANEKLFF
TGCGCCAGCAGCCAAGCTACCCTTAGACAGGCTAATGAAAAACTGTTTTTT
>NA|NA|TRBJ2-7|TRBV28
CASSLRGAGYEQYF
TGTGCCAGCAGTTTACGGGGGGCAGGCTACGAGCAGTACTTC
>NA|NA|TRBJ1-4|TRBV7-2
CASSPGKGRREKLFF
TGTGCCAGCAGCCCCGGGAAGGGGAGACGTGAAAAACTGTTTTTT
>NA|NA|TRBJ2-2|TRBV25-1
CASSELGGFGELFF
TGTGCCAGCAGTGAATTAGGAGGATTCGGGGAGCTGTTTTTT
>NA|few|TRBJ1-2|TRBV18
CASSPGGARAYGGYTF
TGTGCCAGCTCACCAGGGGGGGCCAGGGCCTACGGTGGCTACACCTTC
>NA|NA|TRBJ2-7|TRBV27
CASSLGGSYEQYF
TGTGCCAGCAGTTTAGGAGGGTCCTACGAGCAGTACTTC
>TRBD1|NA|TRBJ1-1|TRBV30
CAWSPDRGYTEAFF
TGTGCCTGGAGTCCGGACAGGGGGTACACTGAAGCTTTCTTT
>TRBD1|once|TRBJ2-1|TRBV29-1
CSVRPGQGAHEQFF
TGCAGCGTTCGGCCGGGACAGGGGGCCCATGAGCAGTTCTTC
>NA|NA|TRBJ2-2|TRBV4-1
CASRRTVNTGELFF
TGCGCCAGCAGGCGGACAGTAAACACCGGGGAGCTGTTTTTT
>TRBD2|NA|TRBJ2-1|TRBV28
CASSLAPGGAGQFF
TGTGCCAGCAGTTTAGCGCCCGGGGGGGCTGGGCAGTTCTTC
>NA|NA|TRBJ2-7|TRBV5-1
CASSLAPGPGSEQYF
TGCGCCAGCAGCTTGGCGCCGGGACCCGGCTCCGAGCAGTACTTC
>NA|NA|TRBJ1-1|TRBV30
CAWSPGRNTEAFF
TGTGCCTGGAGTCCGGGAAGGAACACTGAAGCTTTCTTT
>NA|few|TRBJ1-1|TRBV7-9
CASSLMEVSTEAFF
TGTGCCAGCAGCTTAATGGAGGTGTCGACTGAAGCTTTCTTT
>TRBD1|NA|TRBJ1-5|TRBV30
CAWSGGRGGQPQHF
TGTGCCTGGAGTGGAGGCAGGGGGGGTCAGCCCCAGCATTTT
>NA|NA|TRBJ1-2|TRBV9
CASSVVRGYGYTF
TGTGCCAGCAGCGTAGTAAGGGGCTATGGCTACACCTTC
>TRBD1|NA|TRBJ1-5|TRBV9
CASSEDRGNQPQHF
TGTGCCAGCAGCGAGGACAGGGGGAACCAGCCCCAGCATTTT
>TRBD1|NA|TRBJ2-5|TRBV27
CASSFYRGPRETQYF
TGTGCCAGCAGTTTCTACAGGGGCCCCAGGGAGACCCAGTACTTC
>NA|NA|TRBJ1-2|TRBV5-5
CASSLDGPEGYTF
TGTGCCAGCAGCTTGGATGGCCCGGAGGGCTACACCTTC
>NA|once|TRBJ1-1|TRBV7-6
CASSLFGGQTTEAFF
TGTGCCAGCAGCTTATTTGGGGGGCAGACCACTGAAGCTTTCTTT
>NA|NA|TRBJ2-5|TRBV2
CASSVSETQYF
TGTGCCAGCAGCGTGTCGGAGACCCAGTACTTC
>TRBD2|NA|TRBJ2-1|TRBV5-1
CASSFSGRASYNEQFF
TGCGCCAGCAGCTTTAGCGGGAGGGCCTCCTACAATGAGCAGTTCTTC
>TRBD1|NA|TRBJ1-1|TRBV29-1
CSVKTRDRANTEAFF
TGCAGCGTCAAGACGCGGGACAGGGCGAACACTGAAGCTTTCTTT
>NA|NA|TRBJ1-4|TRBV27
CASSFAWQENEKLFF
TGTGCCAGCAGTTTTGCTTGGCAAGAAAATGAAAAACTGTTTTTT
>NA|NA|TRBJ2-3|TRBV4-1
CASSQVTGLGTDTQYF
TGCGCCAGCAGCCAAGTAACAGGGCTGGGCACAGATACGCAGTATTTT
>TRBD2|NA|TRBJ2-1|TRBV6-5
CASSYSNLAGGEQFF
TGTGCCAGCAGTTACTCGAACCTAGCGGGAGGGGAGCAGTTCTTC
>NA|NA|TRBJ2-1|TRBV4-2
CASSQEPSLGYNEQFF
TGTGCCAGCAGCCAAGAGCCCAGCCTAGGGTACAATGAGCAGTTCTTC
>TRBD1|NA|TRBJ1-2|TRBV6-1
CASSMDRPYYGYTF
TGTGCCAGCAGTATGGACAGGCCATACTATGGCTACACCTTC
>NA|NA|TRBJ1-6|TRBV25-1
CASSPPGTQDPLHF
TGTGCCAGCAGTCCCCCCGGGACCCAGGATCCCCTCCACTTT
>NA|NA|TRBJ2-7|TRBV5-1
CASSSLGGSYEQYF
TGCGCCAGCAGCTCCCTGGGGGGCTCGTACGAGCAGTACTTC
>NA|NA|TRBJ2-6|TRBV15
CATSSSPGANVLTF
TGTGCCACCAGCAGCTCGCCTGGGGCCAACGTCCTGACTTTC
>TRBD1|NA|TRBJ2-7|TRBV7-3
CASSRDRAYEQYF
TGTGCCAGCAGCCGGGACAGGGCCTACGAGCAGTACTTC